This T cell receptor (beta chain) is drawn from a study of T cells after yellow fever vaccination. Whole-study context: Where fractions had low cell numbers, libraries were prepared from them with the SMART-Seq v4 Ultra Low Input RNA kit.

This CDR3 region has 13 residues. The V gene's germline CDR1 is SQVTM and CDR2 ANQGSEA. V gave up 4 bases and J gave up 5 bases, with 12 bases separating them. This clonotype has just a few counts. TCR cDNA, made by 5'RACE template switching, carried an added universal primer site and UMIs. One entry per CDR3 protein results from TCRdb running MiXCR on the 5' RACE reads. The sample consists of about 360,000 distinct CDR3 sequences, around 6.5% of them appearing once. This clonotype was obtained from a man aged 25 to 45 who received the YFV17D yellow fever vaccine. Sequences were derived from PBMCs, sampled 5 days after the yellow fever booster vaccination. The rearrangement joins TRBV29-1 to TRBJ1-5; D not certain. The CDR3 DNA follows: TGCAGCGTTGTAGGTCAGCCGGATCAGCCCCAGCATTTT. Protein sequence: CSVVGQPDQPQHF.